This entry lists 28 T cell receptor beta chains sequenced from one sample in a study of blood T cell repertoires in COVID-19. Libraries were prepared by immunoSEQ multiplex PCR; TCRdb keeps only in-frame clonotypes and omits some of them. The repertoire holds around 100,000 clones, with nearly 90% as singletons. The specimen was peripheral blood. The origin of the receptors is a man aged 50 to 59 in a cohort sampled during active COVID-19.

This clone occurred a few times. This CDR3 is CASSVDRGGNSPLHF. CDR3 coding DNA: TGTGCCAGCAGCGTTGACAGGGGTGGTAATTCACCCCTCCACTTT. V gene TRBV7-9 combines with J gene TRBJ1-6; 8 nucleotides match TRBD1. This CDR3 is built from 15 residues. V trimming: 5 bases; J trimming: 6 bases; junction bases outside the gene matches: 6. Germline CDR1 reads SEHNR; CDR2 reads FQNEAQ (reference sequence).

The J gene is TRBJ2-5, the V gene TRBV27; weak D call: TRBD2 (5 bases). CDR3 length: 14 amino acids. V lost 8 bases, J lost 5 bases, and 18 bases lay in between. Germline V gives CDR1 MNHEY, CDR2 SMNVEV (reference sequence). The CDR3 protein is CASHSWLAGETQYF. The CDR3, as DNA: TGTGCCAGCCACTCTTGGCTAGCTGGGGAGACCCAGTACTTC.

This rearrangement joins TRBV27 to TRBJ1-6; possibly TRBD1 for D (6 bases). CDR1 is MNHEY and CDR2 is SMNVEV in the germline V gene (reference sequence). The CDR3 has 16 residues. Trimming took 5 bases from V and 8 from J, leaving 19 bases between them. CDR3 loop: CASSTRGGSAHSPLHF. The CDR3 DNA reads TGTGCCAGCAGTACTCGCGGGGGCTCTGCTCATTCACCCCTCCACTTT.

The chain links TRBV2 to TRBJ2-5; TRBD1 is a possible D gene (5 bases). Trimming removed 6 bases from V and 1 base from J, with 15 bases in between. Per germline, CDR1 SNHLY and CDR2 FYNNEI. This CDR3 contains 15 residues. This CDR3 reads CASRRQGLTQETQYF. CDR3 in DNA: TGTGCCAGCAGGAGGCAGGGTTTAACCCAAGAGACCCAGTACTTC.

This chain uses TRBV6-2 or TRBV6-3 with TRBJ2-7, with a weak D call TRBD2 (5 bases). The V and J ends lost 4 bases and 3 bases respectively, with 10 bases between them. CDR3 length equals 13 residues. Germline assignment: CDR1 MNHEY and CDR2 SVGEGT. The CDR3: CASSLIRGYEQYF. CDR3 nucleotide sequence: TGTGCCAGCAGTTTAATCCGGGGCTACGAGCAGTACTTC.

This clone has a single count. The chain employs TRBV19 and TRBJ2-3; maybe TRBD2 (6 bases). V lost 1 base, J lost 3 bases, and 11 bases lay in between. CDR1 and CDR2 (germline): LNHDA, SQIVND (reference sequence). This CDR3 is 15 amino acids long. CDR3 DNA sequence: TGTGCCAGTAGTATAGTGGCGGGGACTACAGATACGCAGTATTTT. It is translated as CASSIVAGTTDTQYF.

This chain uses TRBV4-1 with TRBJ1-5; D is undetermined. The germline V and J ends were trimmed by 0 bases and 3 bases, with 9 bases remaining between them. The CDR3 spans 15 residues. In germline, CDR1 is MGHRA, CDR2 YSYEKL. The CDR3: CASSQEFRYNQPQHF. CDR3 nucleotides: TGCGCCAGCAGCCAAGAGTTCAGATACAATCAGCCCCAGCATTTT.

The chain combines TRBV19 with TRBJ1-1; 7 bases agree with TRBD1. The CDR3 has 17 residues. Germline loops: CDR1 LNHDA, CDR2 SQIVND (reference sequence). The junction had 13 bases not matched to a gene; V was cut back by 5 bases and J by 1 base. The CDR3 spells CASSVTQGWSRNTEAFF. CDR3 coding DNA: TGTGCCAGTAGTGTCACACAGGGGTGGTCCCGGAACACTGAAGCTTTCTTT.

This chain joins TRBV9 and TRBJ2-3; TRBD2 matches 10 bases. The V gene's germline CDR1 is SGDLS and CDR2 YYNGEE. CDR3 size: 16 residues. Losses at the gene ends were 3 bases for V and 6 bases for J; bases not matched to a gene: 10. Here the CDR3 DNA reads TGTGCCAGCAGCGCAATGGGGGGACTAGCGAGGGATACGCAGTATTTT. Protein sequence: CASSAMGGLARDTQYF.

This rearrangement joins TRBV11-1 to TRBJ2-2, with D possibly being TRBD1 (6 bases). Trimming removed 5 bases from V and 0 bases from J, with 10 bases in between. CDR3 length equals 15 residues. CDR1 SGHAT and CDR2 FQDESV come from the germline V gene (reference sequence). CDR3 DNA sequence: TGTGCCAGCAGCCTCGGACAGCCGAACACCGGGGAGCTGTTTTTT. Its protein product is CASSLGQPNTGELFF.

This clone was picked up a small number of times. At one boundary the junction diverges from the germline segment, which might be a read error. The chain couples TRBV6-1 to TRBJ2-7; 7 bases map to TRBD2. The CDR3 has 13 amino acids. Per germline, CDR1 MNHNS and CDR2 SASEGT. CDR3 nucleotide sequence: TGTGCCAGCAGTGAAAGGTCCCGGGACTACTACCATTTC. Translated: CASSERSRDYYHF.

The V and J genes are TRBV11-2 and TRBJ2-3; 9 positions match TRBD2. V shed 5 bases and J 2 bases; nucleotides not matched to a gene: 2. The CDR3 has 14 amino acids. Germline CDR1 SGHAT, CDR2 FQNNGV. The CDR3 DNA reads as TGTGCCAGCAGCCTGGGACTAGCCACAGATACGCAGTATTTT. Its translation is CASSLGLATDTQYF.

This chain connects TRBV5-4 to TRBJ2-1; 10 positions agree with TRBD1. Germline V lookup: CDR1 SGHNT, CDR2 YYREEE (reference sequence). The J segment lost 9 bases and the V segment lost 0 bases, leaving 6 bases of the junction unmatched. This CDR3 has 15 amino acids. The DNA for the CDR3 is TGTGCCAGCAGCTTGGCGGGACAGGGGAGCGGTGAGCAGTTCTTC. Encoded protein: CASSLAGQGSGEQFF.

This chain links TRBV7-8 with TRBJ2-7; D possibly corresponds to TRBD2 (6 bases). Germline values: CDR1 SGHVS, CDR2 FQNEAQ. This CDR3 is built from 14 residues. The ends were cut back, 1 base at V and 6 bases at J, with 13 bases in the middle. This chain's CDR3 is CASSLGPRRAEQYV. For the CDR3, the DNA is TGTGCCAGCAGCTTAGGCCCTAGGAGGGCCGAGCAGTACGTC.

This sequence joins TRBV6-4 and TRBJ2-1; TRBD1 matches at 8 bases. V shed 1 base and J 4 bases; nucleotides not matched to a gene: 3. Germline CDR1 MRHNA, CDR2 SNTAGT. The CDR3 has 15 amino acids. The CDR3: CASSDWRQGYNEQFF. The CDR3 DNA is TGTGCCAGCAGTGACTGGCGACAGGGGTACAATGAGCAGTTCTTC.

The V call is TRBV7-2, the J call TRBJ2-1; 9 nucleotides agree with TRBD2. The V segment lost 4 bases and the J segment 2 bases; nucleotides outside the gene matches: 3. The CDR3 has 15 residues. Germline lookup yields CDR1 SGHTA and CDR2 FQGNSA. CDR3 sequence (DNA): TGTGCCAGCAGCTCGTTAGCGGGGGCCTACAATGAGCAGTTCTTC. This sequence encodes CASSSLAGAYNEQFF.

The chain links TRBV11-3 to TRBJ2-3; maybe TRBD1 (6 bases). This CDR3 has 14 amino acids. The V gene's germline CDR1 is SGHNT and CDR2 YENEEA. The V end lost 6 bases, the J end lost 4 bases, and 14 bases lay between the germline ends. DNA of the CDR3: TGTGCCAGCAGGGGGGCAGGGTTGTCAGATACGCAGTATTTT. Protein sequence: CASRGAGLSDTQYF. The full variable domain, rest sourced from reference TRBV11-3 and TRBJ2-3, is EAGVVQSPRYKIIEKKQPVAFWCNPISGHNTLYWYLQNLGQGPELLIRYENEEAVDDSQLPKDRFSAERLKGVDSTLKIQPAELGDSAVYLCASRGAGLSDTQYFGPGTRLTVL.

This clone was seen more than once but under ten times. The chain uses TRBV11-3 and TRBJ2-7; 8 nucleotides line up with TRBD1. This CDR3 is 14 amino acids long. The trim removed 1 base at V and 3 bases at J, leaving 2 bases unmatched. In germline, CDR1 is SGHNT, CDR2 YENEEA. CDR3 sequence: CASSLAGQVYEQYF. The DNA for the CDR3 is TGTGCCAGCAGCTTAGCGGGACAGGTCTACGAGCAGTACTTC.

The CDR3 DNA reads as TGCAGCGTCCGGACGGACGGGGACACTGAAGCTTTCTTT. Encoded protein: CSVRTDGDTEAFF. The V gene is TRBV29-1, the J gene TRBJ1-1, with D unclear. Trimming stripped 6 bases from V and 3 bases from J, with 14 bases between. Germline values: CDR1 SQVTM, CDR2 ANQGSEA. The CDR3 totals 13 residues. Looking up the rest from reference TRBV29-1 and TRBJ1-1 gives the full variable domain: SAVISQKPSRDICQRGTSLTIQCQVDSQVTMMFWYRQQPGQSLTLIATANQGSEATYESGFVIDKFPISRPNLTFSTLTVSNMSPEDSSIYLCSVRTDGDTEAFFGQGTRLTVV.

The genes are TRBV4-1 and TRBJ1-1; no reliable D call. V gave up 0 bases and J gave up 4 bases, with 6 bases separating them. CDR1 and CDR2 (germline): MGHRA, YSYEKL. This CDR3 spans 13 amino acids. Here the CDR3 DNA reads TGCGCCAGCAGCCAAGAAACAGTCACTGAAGCTTTCTTT. Its protein product is CASSQETVTEAFF.

The rearrangement joins TRBV9 to TRBJ2-3, with D unresolved. The CDR3 is 15 residues long. With 0 bases removed from V and 2 bases from J, the gap between germline ends came to 10 bases. From germline, CDR1 is SGDLS and CDR2 YYNGEE. The CDR3 DNA follows: TGTGCCAGCAGCGTAGCGTTGCAGGACACAGATACGCAGTATTTT. Amino acids: CASSVALQDTDTQYF.

V and J are TRBV7-9 and TRBJ2-3, with 7 bases fitting TRBD1. V lost 0 bases and J lost 0; bases outside the gene matches: 0. The CDR3 extends over 15 amino acids. Germline values: CDR1 SEHNR, CDR2 FQNEAQ (reference sequence). The CDR3 protein is CASSLAGQSTDTQYF. CDR3 bases: TGTGCCAGCAGCTTAGCGGGACAGAGCACAGATACGCAGTATTTT. The whole variable domain, filled in from reference TRBV7-9 and TRBJ2-3, reads DTGVSQNPRHKITKRGQNVTFRCDPISEHNRLYWYRQTLGQGPEFLTYFQNEAQLEKSRLLSDRFSAERPKGSFSTLEIQRTEQGDSAMYLCASSLAGQSTDTQYFGPGTRLTVL.

The rearrangement joins TRBV7-2 to TRBJ1-4; a weak D match, TRBD1 (6 bases). CDR3 length: 16 amino acids. Deletions cut 4 bases from V and 6 bases from J, with 18 bases between. The germline V gene has CDR1 SGHTA and CDR2 FQGNSA. The CDR3 nucleotides read TGTGCCAGCAGCTCTGGAACCGGGACAACGGATGAAAAACTGTTTTTT. Translation: CASSSGTGTTDEKLFF.

The chain recombines TRBV30 with TRBJ2-7, with D possibly matching TRBD1 (5 bases). There are 14 residues in the CDR3. The V end was cut by 0 bases, the J end by 2 bases, with 11 bases between. Germline loops: CDR1 GTSNPN, CDR2 SVGIG (reference sequence). The CDR3 DNA is TGTGCCTGGAGTGTTGGGGCAAAAGCCTACGAGCAGTACGTC. Protein: CAWSVGAKAYEQYV.

This clone came up once. The chain employs TRBV27 and TRBJ1-2; D unresolved. The V end lost 3 bases, the J end lost 3 bases, and 14 bases lay between the germline ends. Germline assignment: CDR1 MNHEY and CDR2 SMNVEV (reference sequence). This CDR3 has 15 amino acids. Here the CDR3 reads CASSFGGGRYYGYTF. In nucleotides, the CDR3 is TGTGCCAGCAGTTTTGGTGGAGGGAGGTACTATGGCTACACCTTC.

The chain uses TRBV18 and TRBJ1-1; D ambiguous. The CDR3 covers 14 residues. The germline V and J ends were trimmed by 2 bases and 2 bases, with 9 bases remaining between them. Germline V gives CDR1 KGHSH, CDR2 LQKENI. CDR3 in DNA: TGTGCCAGCTCACCAACACAGCCTAACACTGAAGCTTTCTTT. This gives the protein CASSPTQPNTEAFF.

The table lists this clone with a count of one. The chain joins TRBV3-1 (or the pseudogene TRBV3-2) to TRBJ2-2; D is ambiguous. The V and J ends lost 5 bases and 2 bases respectively, with 9 bases between them. This CDR3 spans 14 amino acids. Germline V CDR1 and CDR2: LGHDT, YNNKEL (reference sequence). This CDR3 is CASSLRLNTGELFF. Written as DNA, the CDR3 is TGTGCCAGCAGCTTACGACTCAACACCGGGGAGCTGTTTTTT.

This clone appeared a few times. The chain has TRBV5-1 and TRBJ1-3, with D possibly matching TRBD1 (5 bases). Trimming took off 1 base at V and 0 bases at J, with 11 bases between the two ends. From germline, CDR1 is SGHRS and CDR2 YFSETQ. This CDR3 region has 16 residues. The CDR3 loop reads CASSLTGTISGNTIYF. The CDR3 DNA follows: TGCGCCAGCAGCTTGACAGGCACGATCTCTGGAAACACCATATATTTT.